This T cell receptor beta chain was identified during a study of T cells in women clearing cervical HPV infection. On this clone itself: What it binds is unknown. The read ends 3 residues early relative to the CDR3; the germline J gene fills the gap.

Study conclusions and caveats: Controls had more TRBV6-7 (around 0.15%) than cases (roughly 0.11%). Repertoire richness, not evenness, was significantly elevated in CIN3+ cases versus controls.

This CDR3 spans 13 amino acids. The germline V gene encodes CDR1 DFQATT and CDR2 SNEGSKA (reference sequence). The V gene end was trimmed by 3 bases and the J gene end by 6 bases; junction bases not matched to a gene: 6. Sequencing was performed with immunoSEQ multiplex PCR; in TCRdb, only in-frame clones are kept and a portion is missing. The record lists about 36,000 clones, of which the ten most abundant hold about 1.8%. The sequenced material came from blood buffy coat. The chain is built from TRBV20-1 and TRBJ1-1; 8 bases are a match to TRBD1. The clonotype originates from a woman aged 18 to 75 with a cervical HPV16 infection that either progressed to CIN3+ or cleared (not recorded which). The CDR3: CSASDQGAAEAFF. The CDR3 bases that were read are TGCAGTGCTAGTGATCAGGGGGCGGCTGAA.